A single sample is the source of the 20 T cell receptor beta chains below, sequenced in a study of glioma-infiltrating T cells after dendritic cell vaccination (dated by TCRdb to between 2015 and 2016). The library was made by the immunoSEQ multiplex PCR assay. TCRdb's version of the immuneACCESS table is confined to in-frame rearrangements and falls short of the full clone set. An unresolved V gene accounts for under half of the shortfall where checked; the remainder is of unknown origin. This sample is represented by around 62,000 clones; 80% to 85% of them were singletons. The top ten constitute more than 8% of the sample. The sample in question was blood, obtained before dendritic cell vaccination. All receptors come from a human donor with glioblastoma.

This chain links TRBV28 with TRBJ2-5; 9 bases map to TRBD2. Losses at the gene ends were 3 bases for V and 4 bases for J; bases not matched to a gene: 6. Germline lookup yields CDR1 MDHEN and CDR2 SYDVKM. The CDR3 has 15 residues. CDR3 residues: CASSFSSGAGETQYF. CDR3 bases: TGTGCCAGCAGTTTCTCTAGCGGGGCGGGAGAGACCCAGTACTTC. Together with reference TRBV28 and TRBJ2-5, the CDR3 gives the full variable domain: DVKVTQSSRYLVKRTGEKVFLECVQDMDHENMFWYRQDPGLGLRLIYFSYDVKMKEKGDIPEGYSVSREKKERFSLILESASTNQTSMYLCASSFSSGAGETQYFGPGTRLLVL.

The V and J genes are TRBV11-2 and TRBJ1-2, with 12 bases lining up with TRBD1. Losses at the gene ends were 6 bases for V and 8 bases for J; bases not matched to a gene: 13. The CDR3 is 16 amino acids. Per the germline V gene, CDR1 is SGHAT and CDR2 is FQNNGV. The CDR3 coding sequence is TGTGCCAGCAGACTCCTGGGGGACAGGGGGCTGGGGGGCTACACCTTC. Encoded protein: CASRLLGDRGLGGYTF.

CDR3 residues: CASSFPDRGVFTEAFF. DNA for the CDR3: TGTGCCAGCAGCTTTCCGGACAGGGGAGTGTTCACTGAAGCTTTCTTT. The chain is built from TRBV11-2 and TRBJ1-1, with TRBD1 identical over 9 bases. This CDR3 spans 16 amino acids. CDR1 is SGHAT and CDR2 is FQNNGV in the germline V gene. The V gene end was trimmed by 3 bases and the J gene end by 4 bases; junction bases not matched to a gene: 9.

The CDR3 DNA reads TGTGCCAGTAGTTCCCAATCGGGGGTGGTGCAGTTCTTC. It codes for CASSSQSGVVQFF. The J gene is TRBJ2-1, the V gene TRBV19; a weak D match, TRBD2 (6 bases). The CDR3 has 13 residues. Germline V lookup: CDR1 LNHDA, CDR2 SQIVND (reference sequence). Deletions cut 5 bases from V and 12 bases from J, with 17 bases between.

The J gene is TRBJ2-3, the V gene TRBV10-3, with 11 bases lining up with TRBD2. This CDR3 contains 17 residues. Trimming cost V 0 bases and J 5 bases; bases outside gene matches: 7. CDR1 is ENHRY and CDR2 is SYGVKD in the germline V gene. The chain's CDR3 is CAISESGSGGAKDTQYF. The CDR3 DNA is TGTGCCATCAGTGAGTCTGGTAGCGGGGGGGCAAAAGATACGCAGTATTTT.

The chain couples TRBV19 to TRBJ1-2; 7 bases line up with TRBD1. Trimming took 7 bases from V and 9 from J; bases not matched to a gene: 17. CDR1 LNHDA and CDR2 SQIVND come from the germline V gene (reference sequence). CDR3 length equals 15 residues. The CDR3 bases are TGTGCCAGTACCCCCGGACGACAGGGACGTCATAGCTACACCTTC. Translating gives CASTPGRQGRHSYTF.

V is TRBV6-5 and J is TRBJ1-1; D might be TRBD1 (6 bases). The V gene's germline CDR1 is MNHEY and CDR2 SVGAGI. The CDR3 has 15 residues. V gave up 1 base and J gave up 2 bases, with 11 bases separating them. In DNA form, the CDR3 reads TGTGCCAGCAGTTACTTGGCCAGGGGAAACACTGAAGCTTTCTTT. This codes for CASSYLARGNTEAFF.

The CDR3 nucleotides are TGTGCCATCAAGGGGGGGGGAAGGACTCCCGAGCAGTACTTC. Translated: CAIKGGGRTPEQYF. The rearrangement links TRBV10-3 to TRBJ2-7; D perhaps matches TRBD2 (7 bases). The V and J ends lost 7 bases and 6 bases respectively, with 19 bases between them. CDR1 and CDR2 from the germline V gene are ENHRY and SYGVKD. The CDR3 length is 14 residues.

The rearrangement joins TRBV7-9 to TRBJ2-7, with 9 nucleotides matching TRBD1. Looked up from germline, CDR1 is SEHNR and CDR2 is FQNEAQ (reference sequence). Germline trimming cut 5 bases from V and 7 bases from J; bases unmatched to any gene: 6. This CDR3 spans 13 amino acids. CDR3 sequence: CASSKDRGGEQYF. The CDR3 nucleotides read TGTGCCAGCAGCAAGGACAGGGGTGGGGAGCAGTACTTC.

This chain connects TRBV19 to TRBJ2-7; 7 bases match TRBD1. This CDR3 is built from 13 residues. Germline values: CDR1 LNHDA, CDR2 SQIVND (reference sequence). V was pared by 9 bases and J by 4 bases, with 9 bases of the junction left unmatched. The CDR3 nucleotides are TGTGCCAGCGCCCGGACAGGCCATTACGAGCAGTACTTC. This gives the protein CASARTGHYEQYF. The full variable domain, completed using reference TRBV19 and TRBJ2-7, is DGGITQSPKYLFRKEGQNVTLSCEQNLNHDAMYWYRQDPGQGLRLIYYSQIVNDFQKGDIAEGYSVSREKKESFPLTVTSAQKNPTAFYLCASARTGHYEQYFGPGTRLTVT.

This chain joins TRBV7-6 and TRBJ2-5; 11 bases are a match to TRBD2. The CDR3 totals 16 residues. With V trimmed by 1 base and J by 5 bases, 6 bases remained unmatched. Germline CDR1 is SGHVS and CDR2 is FNYEAQ. CDR3 region: CASSLVAGGPFETQYF. Written as DNA, the CDR3 is TGTGCCAGCAGCTTAGTAGCGGGGGGGCCTTTTGAGACCCAGTACTTC. The whole variable domain, filled in from reference TRBV7-6 and TRBJ2-5, reads GAGVSQSPRYKVTKRGQDVALRCDPISGHVSLYWYRQALGQGPEFLTYFNYEAQQDKSGLPNDRFSAERPEGSISTLTIQRTEQRDSAMYRCASSLVAGGPFETQYFGPGTRLLVL.

This chain connects TRBV28 to TRBJ1-5; 7 bases agree with TRBD1. J was trimmed by 7 bases and V by 6 bases; bases with no gene match: 12. In germline, CDR1 is MDHEN, CDR2 SYDVKM. The CDR3 has 15 amino acids. The CDR3 nucleotides are TGTGCCAGCAGCCTATCGGACAGGCCGGGGCAGCCCCAGCATTTT. Translating gives CASSLSDRPGQPQHF.

The chain combines TRBV28 with TRBJ2-5; 8 bases fit TRBD1. CDR1 MDHEN and CDR2 SYDVKM come from the germline V gene. This CDR3 is 15 amino acids long. With 3 bases clipped from V and 7 bases from J, the junction kept 10 bases outside the gene matches. The CDR3 loop is CASSFPRDRRLTQYF. The DNA of the CDR3 is TGTGCCAGCAGTTTCCCACGGGACAGGCGGCTGACCCAGTACTTC.

This clone was detected only once. The CDR3 reads CATRGDTDTQYF. DNA of the CDR3: TGCGCCACCCGCGGGGACACAGATACGCAGTATTTT. This chain uses TRBV10-2 with TRBJ2-3, with D perhaps matching TRBD2 (6 bases). This CDR3 comprises 12 residues. V lost 10 bases and J lost 2, with 10 bases in between. The germline V gene encodes CDR1 WSHSY and CDR2 SAAADI.

The chain carries TRBV4-1 and TRBJ2-7; 8 positions match TRBD1. Germline values: CDR1 MGHRA, CDR2 YSYEKL. The CDR3 has 16 amino acids. Losses at the gene ends were 0 bases for V and 4 bases for J; bases not matched to a gene: 8. CDR3 DNA: TGCGCCAGCAGCCAAGAGCCGGGCAGGGGGCTTTACGAGCAGTACTTC. This encodes CASSQEPGRGLYEQYF.

The chain joins TRBV12-5 to TRBJ2-7, with D maybe TRBD1 (5 bases). This CDR3 has 12 residues. V was shortened by 3 bases and J by 4 bases, with 7 bases between the two germline ends. Germline CDR1 reads LGHNT; CDR2 reads FRNRAP. This CDR3 reads CASGLRGYEQYF. DNA of the CDR3: TGTGCTAGTGGTTTAAGGGGTTACGAGCAGTACTTC.

The CDR3 protein is CASSVVEAAVMDEQFF. Written as DNA, the CDR3 is TGTGCCAGCAGCGTAGTAGAGGCGGCGGTTATGGATGAGCAGTTCTTC. This chain uses TRBV9 with TRBJ2-1; no definite D call. CDR3 length: 16 amino acids. V shed 0 bases and J shed 8 bases, with 18 bases lying between them. Germline V gene sequence: CDR1 SGDLS, CDR2 YYNGEE.

This chain uses TRBV5-5 with TRBJ2-7; tentatively, D is TRBD1 (6 bases). Trimming took 4 bases from V and 2 from J, leaving 13 bases between them. From germline, CDR1 is SGHKS and CDR2 YYEKEE (reference sequence). The CDR3 extends over 14 amino acids. The CDR3 reads CASSGRQGTYEQYF. The DNA of the CDR3 is TGTGCCAGCAGCGGCCGCCAGGGGACCTACGAGCAGTACTTC.

The count of this clone is one. This chain links TRBV28 with TRBJ1-5, with D tentatively TRBD1 (6 bases). The ends were cut back, 1 base at V and 7 bases at J, with 14 bases in the middle. The CDR3 length is 15 residues. From germline, CDR1 is MDHEN and CDR2 SYDVKM. In DNA, the CDR3 is TGTGCCAGCAGTTTATACAGGGAATTTTACCAGCCCCAGCATTTT. Translating gives CASSLYREFYQPQHF.

The CDR3 nucleotides are TGTGCCTGGATAAAGCGGGGGGACAGTAAGGGGAATGAGCAGTTCTTC. It encodes CAWIKRGDSKGNEQFF. The chain links TRBV30 to TRBJ2-1; 9 bases are shared with TRBD2. From germline, CDR1 is GTSNPN and CDR2 SVGIG (reference sequence). This CDR3 is 16 amino acids long. Unmatched junction bases numbered 14, after V lost 4 bases and J lost 7 bases.